This TCR beta chain was recorded in a study of cytotoxic CD8 clonotypes in ibrutinib-treated CLL. About the research overall: Recorded responses included around 25 partial and 2 complete; following median roughly 74 months, roughly 15 stayed remitted and around 12 progressed.

Study-level results: Baseline clonality, higher than in age-matched healthy donors, tracked circulating CD8+ T-cell counts. On treatment, the uncommon public clonotypes contracted or remained stable.

Germline trimming cut 3 bases from V and 5 bases from J; bases unmatched to any gene: 11. Germline V gene sequence: CDR1 KGHSH, CDR2 LQKENI. The CDR3 totals 17 residues. Sequenced by immunoSEQ multiplex PCR; TCRdb stores in-frame clones only, minus some. The data hold about 150,000 clones, with 60% to 85% observed a single time. Notes on this clone: What it binds is not known.

The receptor's source is a human donor with chronic lymphocytic leukemia. This material consisted of PBMCs, taken after 24 months of ibrutinib treatment. The J gene is TRBJ2-3, the V gene TRBV18; 10 nucleotides match TRBD2. CDR3 residues: CASSPQGLAWGRDTQYF. The DNA for the CDR3 is TGTGCCAGCTCACCCCAGGGACTAGCGTGGGGCCGAGATACGCAGTATTTT.